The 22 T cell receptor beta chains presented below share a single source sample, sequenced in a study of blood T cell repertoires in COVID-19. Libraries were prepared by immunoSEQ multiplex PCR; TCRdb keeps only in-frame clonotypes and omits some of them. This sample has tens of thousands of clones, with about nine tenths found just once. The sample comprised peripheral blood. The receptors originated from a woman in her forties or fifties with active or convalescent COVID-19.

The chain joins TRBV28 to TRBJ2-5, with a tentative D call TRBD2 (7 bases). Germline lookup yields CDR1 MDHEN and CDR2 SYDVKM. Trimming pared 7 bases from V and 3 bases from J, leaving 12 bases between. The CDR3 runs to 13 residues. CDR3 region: CASKGGGKETQYF. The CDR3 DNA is TGTGCCAGCAAGGGAGGGGGTAAAGAGACCCAGTACTTC.

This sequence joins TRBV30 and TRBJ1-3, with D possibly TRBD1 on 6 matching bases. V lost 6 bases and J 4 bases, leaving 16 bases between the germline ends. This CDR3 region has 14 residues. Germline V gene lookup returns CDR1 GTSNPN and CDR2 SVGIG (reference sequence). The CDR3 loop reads CACTTGSIGNTIYF. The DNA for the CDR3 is TGTGCCTGTACAACAGGGTCGATAGGAAACACCATATATTTT. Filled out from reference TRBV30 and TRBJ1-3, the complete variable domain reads SQTIHQWPATLVQPVGSPLSLECTVEGTSNPNLYWYRQAAGRGLQLLFYSVGIGQISSEVPQNLSASRPQDRQFILSSKKLLLSDSGFYLCACTTGSIGNTIYFGEGSWLTVV.

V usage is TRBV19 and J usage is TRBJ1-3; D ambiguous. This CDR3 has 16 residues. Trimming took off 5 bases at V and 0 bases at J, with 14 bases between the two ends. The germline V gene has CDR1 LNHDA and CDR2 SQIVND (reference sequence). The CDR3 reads CASSFRGGGSGNTIYF. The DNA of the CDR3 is TGTGCCAGTAGTTTCCGGGGAGGAGGCTCTGGAAACACCATATATTTT.

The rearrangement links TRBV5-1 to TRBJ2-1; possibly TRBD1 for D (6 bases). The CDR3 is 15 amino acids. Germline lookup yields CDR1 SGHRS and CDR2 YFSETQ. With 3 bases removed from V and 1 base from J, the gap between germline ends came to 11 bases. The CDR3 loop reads CASSSRQDSYNEQFF. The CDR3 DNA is TGCGCCAGCAGCTCCCGACAGGATTCCTACAATGAGCAGTTCTTC. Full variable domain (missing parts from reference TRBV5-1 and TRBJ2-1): KAGVTQTPRYLIKTRGQQVTLSCSPISGHRSVSWYQQTPGQGLQFLFEYFSETQRNKGNFPGRFSGRQFSNSRSEMNVSTLELGDSALYLCASSSRQDSYNEQFFGPGTRLTVL.

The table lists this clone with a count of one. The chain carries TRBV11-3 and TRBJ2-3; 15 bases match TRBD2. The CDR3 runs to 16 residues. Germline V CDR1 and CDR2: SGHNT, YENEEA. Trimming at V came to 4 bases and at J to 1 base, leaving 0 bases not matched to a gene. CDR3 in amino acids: CASSWTSGGGTDTQYF. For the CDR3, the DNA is TGTGCCAGCAGCTGGACTAGCGGGGGGGGCACAGATACGCAGTATTTT.

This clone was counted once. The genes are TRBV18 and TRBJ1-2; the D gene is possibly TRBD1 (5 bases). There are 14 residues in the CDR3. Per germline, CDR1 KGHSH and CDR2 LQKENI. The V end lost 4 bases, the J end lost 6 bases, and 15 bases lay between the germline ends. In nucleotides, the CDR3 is TGTGCCAGCTCACTCGGGACTTTAGCCAATGGCTACACCTTC. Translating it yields CASSLGTLANGYTF.

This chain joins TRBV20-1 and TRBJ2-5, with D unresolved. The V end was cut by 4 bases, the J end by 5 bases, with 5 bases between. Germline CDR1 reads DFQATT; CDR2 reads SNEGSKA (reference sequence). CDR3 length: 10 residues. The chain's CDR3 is CSAKSETQYF. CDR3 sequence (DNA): TGCAGTGCTAAATCGGAGACCCAGTACTTC.

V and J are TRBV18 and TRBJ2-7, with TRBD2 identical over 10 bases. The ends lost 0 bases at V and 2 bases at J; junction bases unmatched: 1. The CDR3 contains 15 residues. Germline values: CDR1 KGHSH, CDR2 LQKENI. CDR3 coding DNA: TGTGCCAGCTCACCACCCAGCGGGGGGGCCTACGAGCAGTACTTC. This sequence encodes CASSPPSGGAYEQYF.

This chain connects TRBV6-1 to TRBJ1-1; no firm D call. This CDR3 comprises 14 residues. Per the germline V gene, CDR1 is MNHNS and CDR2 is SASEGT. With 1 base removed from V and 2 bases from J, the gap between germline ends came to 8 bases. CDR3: CASSEVVYNTEAFF. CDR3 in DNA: TGTGCCAGCAGTGAAGTTGTTTATAACACTGAAGCTTTCTTT.

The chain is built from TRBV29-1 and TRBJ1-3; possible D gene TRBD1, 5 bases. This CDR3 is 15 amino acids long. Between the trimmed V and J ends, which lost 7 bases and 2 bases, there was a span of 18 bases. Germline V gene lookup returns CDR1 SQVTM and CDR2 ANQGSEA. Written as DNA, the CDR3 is TGCAGCGCACAATCTGCGTGGGGGGCTGGAAACACCATATATTTT. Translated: CSAQSAWGAGNTIYF.

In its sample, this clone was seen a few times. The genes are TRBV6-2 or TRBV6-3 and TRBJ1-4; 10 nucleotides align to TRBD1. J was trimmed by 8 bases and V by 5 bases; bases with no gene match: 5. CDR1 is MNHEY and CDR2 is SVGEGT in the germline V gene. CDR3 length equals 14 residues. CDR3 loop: CASSTGTGVEKLFF. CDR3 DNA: TGTGCCAGCAGTACCGGGACAGGGGTGGAAAAACTGTTTTTT.

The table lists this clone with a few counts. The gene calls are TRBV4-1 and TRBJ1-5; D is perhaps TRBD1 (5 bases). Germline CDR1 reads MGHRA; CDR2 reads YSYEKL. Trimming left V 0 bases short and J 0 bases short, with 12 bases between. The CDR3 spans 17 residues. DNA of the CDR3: TGCGCCAGCAGCCAAGAGGCCCCCGGGGGTAGCAATCAGCCCCAGCATTTT. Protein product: CASSQEAPGGSNQPQHF.

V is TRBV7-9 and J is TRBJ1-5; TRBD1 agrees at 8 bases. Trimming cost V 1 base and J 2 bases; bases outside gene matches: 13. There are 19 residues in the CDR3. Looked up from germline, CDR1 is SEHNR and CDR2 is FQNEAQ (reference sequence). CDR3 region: CASSLGKGIDRGGNQPQHF. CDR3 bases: TGTGCCAGCAGCTTAGGAAAGGGGATTGACAGGGGTGGCAATCAGCCCCAGCATTTT.

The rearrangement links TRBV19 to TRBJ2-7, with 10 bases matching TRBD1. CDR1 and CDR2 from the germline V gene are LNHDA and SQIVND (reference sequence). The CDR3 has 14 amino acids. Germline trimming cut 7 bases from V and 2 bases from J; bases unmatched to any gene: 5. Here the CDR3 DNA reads TGTGCCAGTACCCCCGGGACAGGGGCCTACGAGCAGTACTTC. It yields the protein CASTPGTGAYEQYF.

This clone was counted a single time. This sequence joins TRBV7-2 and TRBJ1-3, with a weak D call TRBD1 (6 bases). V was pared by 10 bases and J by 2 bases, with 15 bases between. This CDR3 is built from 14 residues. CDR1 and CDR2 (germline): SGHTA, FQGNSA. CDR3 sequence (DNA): TGTGCCAACCAACTTACAGGGCCTGGAAACACCATATATTTT. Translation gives CANQLTGPGNTIYF.

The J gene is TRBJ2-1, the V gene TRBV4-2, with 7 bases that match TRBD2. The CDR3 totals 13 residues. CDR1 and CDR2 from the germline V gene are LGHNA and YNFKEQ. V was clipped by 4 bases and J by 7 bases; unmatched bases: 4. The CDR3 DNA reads TGTGCCAGCAGCCCTAGCGGAGAAAATGAGCAGTTCTTC. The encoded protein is CASSPSGENEQFF.

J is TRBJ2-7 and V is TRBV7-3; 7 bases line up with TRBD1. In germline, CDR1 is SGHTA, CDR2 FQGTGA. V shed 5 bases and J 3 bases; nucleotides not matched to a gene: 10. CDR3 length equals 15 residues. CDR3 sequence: CASSPHPTGFYEQYF. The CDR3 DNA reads TGTGCCAGCAGCCCCCACCCGACAGGGTTCTACGAGCAGTACTTC.

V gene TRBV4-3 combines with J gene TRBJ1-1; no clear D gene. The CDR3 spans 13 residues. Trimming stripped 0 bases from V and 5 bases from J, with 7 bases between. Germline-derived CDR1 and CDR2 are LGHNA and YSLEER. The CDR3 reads CASSQDRLTEAFF. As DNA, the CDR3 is TGCGCCAGCAGCCAAGACAGGTTAACTGAAGCTTTCTTT.

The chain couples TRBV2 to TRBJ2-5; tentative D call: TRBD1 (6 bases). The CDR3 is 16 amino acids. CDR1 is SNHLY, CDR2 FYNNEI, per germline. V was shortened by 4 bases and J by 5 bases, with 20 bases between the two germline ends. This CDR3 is CASSVASQGFRETQYF. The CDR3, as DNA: TGTGCCAGCAGTGTGGCATCCCAGGGGTTCAGGGAGACCCAGTACTTC.

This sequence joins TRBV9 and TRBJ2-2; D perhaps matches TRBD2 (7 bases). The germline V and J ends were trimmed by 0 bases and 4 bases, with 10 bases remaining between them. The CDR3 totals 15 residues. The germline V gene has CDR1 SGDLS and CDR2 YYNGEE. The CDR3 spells CASSVVGGPTGELFF. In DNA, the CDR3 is TGTGCCAGCAGCGTAGTGGGGGGGCCCACCGGGGAGCTGTTTTTT.

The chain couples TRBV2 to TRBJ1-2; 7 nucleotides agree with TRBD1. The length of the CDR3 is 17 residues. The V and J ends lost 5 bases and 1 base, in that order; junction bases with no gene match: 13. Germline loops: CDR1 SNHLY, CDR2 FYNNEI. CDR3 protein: CASSPDRVRLYNYGYTF. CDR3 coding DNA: TGTGCCAGCAGTCCCGACAGGGTCCGACTCTATAACTATGGCTACACCTTC. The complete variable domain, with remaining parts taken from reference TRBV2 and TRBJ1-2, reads EPEVTQTPSHQVTQMGQEVILRCVPISNHLYFYWYRQILGQKVEFLVSFYNNEISEKSEIFDDQFSVERPDGSNFTLKIRSTKLEDSAMYFCASSPDRVRLYNYGYTFGSGTRLTVV.

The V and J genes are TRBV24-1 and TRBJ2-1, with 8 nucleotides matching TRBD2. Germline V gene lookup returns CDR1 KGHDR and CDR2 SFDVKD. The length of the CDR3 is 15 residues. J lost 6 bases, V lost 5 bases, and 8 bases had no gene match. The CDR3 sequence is CATSGGTSGVNEQFF. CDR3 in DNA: TGTGCCACCAGTGGAGGGACTAGTGGAGTCAATGAGCAGTTCTTC.